The 5 T cell receptor beta chains reported below all come from one sample, sequenced in a study of low-dose radiotherapy and immunotherapy resistance in tumors. Primers used for first-strand cDNA, a TRAV- and TRBV-specific set, covered both alpha and beta chains. It was with a constant-region primer and a V-primer adapter that TCRs were amplified over around 19 PCR cycles. TCRdb used MiXCR to reprocess the reads, holding one entry per CDR3 protein. The sample records 85,000 to 95,000 distinct CDR3 sequences, more than 8.5% being singletons. Noted time point: before trial treatment. The specimen was PBMCs, collected before treatment. The receptors stem from a male donor with prostate cancer.

This clonotype was recorded many times. The rearrangement links TRBV7-2 to TRBJ2-7, with TRBD1 identical over 10 bases. Looked up from germline, CDR1 is SGHTA and CDR2 is FQGNSA. With V trimmed by 5 bases and J by 7 bases, 11 bases remained unmatched. The CDR3 totals 15 residues. CDR3 nucleotide sequence: TGTGCCAGCAGCCTCTCGACAGGGGGCGGGAGGGAGCAGTACTTC. It specifies CASSLSTGGGREQYF.

The sample holds many counts of this clonotype. The V call is TRBV20-1, the J call TRBJ2-3; D tentatively reads TRBD1 or TRBD2 (5 bases each). Per germline, CDR1 DFQATT and CDR2 SNEGSKA (reference sequence). V was cut by 0 bases and J by 0 bases, with 7 bases left in between. This CDR3 is built from 14 residues. CDR3 sequence: CSARDGDSTDTQYF. The DNA for the CDR3 is TGCAGTGCTAGAGATGGGGACAGCACAGATACGCAGTATTTT.

This clonotype has ten or more counts. CDR3 coding DNA: TGCGCCAGCAGCCAAGAAGGAGGTATACCGGGCGGCTACACCTTC. Its translation: CASSQEGGIPGGYTF. This chain uses TRBV4-3 with TRBJ1-2; no firm D call. CDR1 and CDR2 (germline): LGHNA, YSLEER. The CDR3 has 15 residues. Trimming took off 0 bases at V and 8 bases at J, with 16 bases between the two ends.

This clonotype was seen repeatedly, ten times or more. The chain uses TRBV7-2 and TRBJ2-6; D is possibly TRBD2 (5 bases). V lost 1 base, J lost 0 bases, and 10 bases lay in between. The germline V gene has CDR1 SGHTA and CDR2 FQGNSA. This CDR3 is 17 amino acids long. CDR3 DNA sequence: TGTGCCAGCAGCTTAGGGGCTAGCTCCTCTGGGGCCAACGTCCTGACTTTC. Protein: CASSLGASSSGANVLTF. Complete variable domain (other parts from reference TRBV7-2 and TRBJ2-6): GAGVSQSPSNKVTEKGKDVELRCDPISGHTALYWYRQSLGQGLEFLIYFQGNSAPDKSGLPSDRFSAERTGGSVSTLTIQRTQQEDSAVYLCASSLGASSSGANVLTFGAGSRLTVL.

Comments on this clonotype: Possible read error: a much larger clone is one base away. The genes are TRBV20-1 and TRBJ2-3; 8 bases agree with TRBD2. The CDR3 length is 15 residues. J gave up 0 bases and V 0 bases, and 2 bases lay outside the gene matches. The germline gives CDR1 DFQATT, CDR2 SNEGSKA (reference sequence). CDR3 DNA: TGCAGTGCTAGAGATGCTAGCGGGAGCACAGATACGCAGTATTTT. The encoded protein is CSARDASGSTDTQYF.